This is a list of T cell receptor beta chains from one sample in a study of blood T cell repertoires in COVID-19. The method was immunoSEQ multiplex PCR; TCRdb's version includes in-frame clones alone and lacks a portion of them. This table holds 100,000 or so clones, approximately 79% found once. What was sequenced was peripheral blood. The origin of the receptors is a man between 65 and 85 years old with active or convalescent COVID-19. The CDR3 runs from the conserved cysteine through the conserved F or W. The order of the fields is J gene, D gene, clone size, V gene, CDR3 DNA, CDR3 protein. The D gene is left open where the match is weak. Clone size appears in some rows only: once, few, many, or a class for an expanded clone.

TRBJ1-1 | TRBD1 | once | TRBV5-4 | TGTGCCAGCAGCCCAAGGACAGGGACTACTATGAACACTGAAGCTTTCTTT | CASSPRTGTTMNTEAFF
TRBJ2-1 | NA | NA | TRBV11-2 | TGTGCCAGCAGCTTAGAACTGAGCTCCTACAATGAGCAGTTCTTC | CASSLELSSYNEQFF
TRBJ1-1 | NA | NA | TRBV24-1 | TGTGCCACCGCGGACAGAGATGGTGAAGCTTTCTTT | CATADRDGEAFF
TRBJ2-2 | NA | once | TRBV29-1 | TGCAGCGGAAGGACAATGAACACCGGGGAGCTGTTTTTT | CSGRTMNTGELFF
TRBJ2-1 | TRBD1 | NA | TRBV10-3 | TGTGCCATCACACGGACAGGGTCAAATGAGCAGTTCTTC | CAITRTGSNEQFF
TRBJ2-1 | NA | NA | TRBV14 | TGTGCCAGCAGCCAAGTAAGAGGAAATGAGCAGTTCTTC | CASSQVRGNEQFF
TRBJ2-5 | NA | NA | TRBV2 | TGTGCCAGCAGCCGCCCTGGGACTGCCACTCAAGAGACCCAGTACTTC | CASSRPGTATQETQYF
TRBJ1-6 | TRBD1 | few | TRBV5-8 | TGTGCCAGCAGCTTGGAGGGGGCTACTTCACCCCTCCACTTT | CASSLEGATSPLHF
TRBJ1-6 | TRBD1 | NA | TRBV11-2 | TGTGCCAGCAGCCTCCGGGACAGGGGAGAATGGAACGATAATTCACCCCTCCACTTT | CASSLRDRGEWNDNSPLHF
TRBJ2-3 | NA | NA | TRBV7-2 | TGTTCCAGCAGCTTAGTTGTTAGCGGACTAAGTAGCACAGATACGCAGTATTTT | CSSSLVVSGLSSTDTQYF
TRBJ2-7 | NA | NA | TRBV10-1 | TGCGCCAGCACCTCTGAGCAGTACTTC | CASTSEQYF
TRBJ2-3 | TRBD2 | NA | TRBV6-2/TRBV6-3 | TGTGCCAGCAGTCATACAACGCGGGGGGGCCGGACAGATACGCAGTATTTT | CASSHTTRGGRTDTQYF
TRBJ2-1 | TRBD2 | few | TRBV28 | TGTGCCAGCAGTGGGCTAGCGGGGGGCCAGAGCTCCTACAATGAGCAGTTCTTC | CASSGLAGGQSSYNEQFF
TRBJ1-2 | TRBD1 | NA | TRBV11-2 | TGTGCCAGCAGGCACACGACAGGGGAATGGGAAGGCTACACCTTC | CASRHTTGEWEGYTF
TRBJ2-7 | NA | NA | TRBV7-9 | TGTGCCAGCAGCTTCGGATTTAGGTCGGGCGAGCAGTACTTC | CASSFGFRSGEQYF
TRBJ2-6 | NA | NA | TRBV10-3 | TGTGCCATCAGTAGCACTTCTGGTGCCAACGTCCTGACTTTC | CAISSTSGANVLTF
TRBJ2-3 | NA | NA | TRBV11-2 | TGTGCCAGCAGCTCGAGTCTGGAGGATACGCAGTATTTT | CASSSSLEDTQYF
TRBJ1-1 | TRBD1 | NA | TRBV11-3 | TGTGCCAGCAGCTTAGCCGGACAGGGGAACACTGAAGCTTTCTTT | CASSLAGQGNTEAFF
TRBJ1-2 | NA | many | TRBV27 | TGTGCCAGCAGATCCCTTTCGGGTGGCTACACCTTC | CASRSLSGGYTF
TRBJ2-6 | NA | NA | TRBV4-2 | TGTGCCAGCAGCCAAATGGAACTGGGGAGAGGCTCTGGGGCCAACGTCCTGACTTTC | CASSQMELGRGSGANVLTF
TRBJ1-4 | TRBD1 | once | TRBV7-3 | TGTGCCAGCCCAACGCCGGGACAGGGTTACGAAAAACTGTTTTTT | CASPTPGQGYEKLFF
TRBJ2-7 | TRBD1 | NA | TRBV24-1 | TGTGCCACCAGTCGCCAGGGGGCAGTGACTTACGAGCAGTACTTC | CATSRQGAVTYEQYF
TRBJ1-6 | TRBD1 | few | TRBV6-5 | TGTGCCAGCAGTTCAACAGGGGCCTATAATTCACCCCTCCACTTT | CASSSTGAYNSPLHF
TRBJ1-1 | NA | NA | TRBV5-4 | TGTGCCAGCAGCTTGGAGATGGGGGGGATAGCTGAAGCTTTCTTT | CASSLEMGGIAEAFF
TRBJ2-1 | TRBD1 | NA | TRBV27 | TGTGCCAGCAGTTTAGGGGGACAGGGGACGAATGAGCAGTTCTTC | CASSLGGQGTNEQFF
TRBJ1-6 | NA | NA | TRBV3-1/TRBV3-2 | TGTGCCAGCAGCTCCGGACAGAATAATTCACCCCTCCACTTT | CASSSGQNNSPLHF
TRBJ2-2 | NA | once | TRBV5-1 | TGCGCCTCTACCCGGGACTTCAACACCGGGGAGCTGTTTTTT | CASTRDFNTGELFF
TRBJ1-4 | NA | NA | TRBV3-1/TRBV3-2 | TGTGCCAGCAGCCAAGTGGGCTCAACTAATGAAAAACTGTTTTTT | CASSQVGSTNEKLFF
TRBJ1-1 | TRBD1 | many | TRBV6-5 | TGTGCCAGCACAAGACAGGGGCCCGCAGGAGAAGCTTTCTTT | CASTRQGPAGEAFF
TRBJ2-7 | NA | NA | TRBV5-8 | TGTGCCAGCAGCTTCGGACAGAACTACGAGCAGTACTTC | CASSFGQNYEQYF
TRBJ1-5 | NA | NA | TRBV21-1 | TGTGCCACCCGGGTCTTTCAAAATCAGCCCCAGCATTTT | CATRVFQNQPQHF
TRBJ1-6 | NA | NA | TRBV4-3 | TGCGCCAGCAGCCAATACGTCGGGGGAAAAAATTCACCCCTCCACTTT | CASSQYVGGKNSPLHF
TRBJ1-6 | NA | once | TRBV6-5 | TGTGCCAGCAGTTACGAACAGGTCGGTGGTTCACCCCTCCACTTT | CASSYEQVGGSPLHF
TRBJ2-1 | NA | NA | TRBV4-3 | TGCGCCAGCAGCCAATATCACAGGGATCTTGAGTTCTTC | CASSQYHRDLEFF
TRBJ1-1 | NA | NA | TRBV6-5 | TGTGCCAGCAGTTACCACAGGGTTGGTACTGAAGCTTTCTTT | CASSYHRVGTEAFF
TRBJ2-5 | NA | NA | TRBV4-1 | TGCGCCAGCAGCCAGGGACTCGTTGTAGAGACCCAGTACTTC | CASSQGLVVETQYF
TRBJ1-1 | TRBD1 | NA | TRBV29-1 | TGCAGCGTTGTTGGGACAGTGACTGAAGCTTTCTTT | CSVVGTVTEAFF
TRBJ1-5 | NA | NA | TRBV29-1 | TGCAGCGTTGCGACAGGAGTCAATCAGCCCCAGCATTTT | CSVATGVNQPQHF
TRBJ2-5 | NA | NA | TRBV15 | TGTGCCACCAGCAGAGGGCTAGAGGAGACCCAGTACTTC | CATSRGLEETQYF
TRBJ1-1 | NA | NA | TRBV7-2 | TGTGCCAGCAGCTTGAGTCGCGGGAACACTGAAGCTTTCTTT | CASSLSRGNTEAFF
TRBJ1-1 | NA | NA | TRBV19 | TGTGCCAGTAGTGGGCTCCCGGGGACTGAAGCTTTCTTT | CASSGLPGTEAFF
TRBJ2-1 | TRBD2 | NA | TRBV13 | TGTGCCAGCAGCTTAGCCCCTCAGACTAGCGGGTACAATGAGCAGTTCTTC | CASSLAPQTSGYNEQFF
TRBJ1-6 | TRBD1 | NA | TRBV27 | TGTGCCAGCAGTTACGACAGGGGAACCTCACCCCTCCACTTT | CASSYDRGTSPLHF
TRBJ2-5 | TRBD2 | NA | TRBV4-1 | TGCGCCAGCAGCCAGGTAGCGGGGGGGCCAGAGACCCAGTACTTC | CASSQVAGGPETQYF
TRBJ1-5 | TRBD1 | NA | TRBV30 | TGTGCCTGGAGTGGGACAGGGGAAAGTCAGCCCCAGCATTTT | CAWSGTGESQPQHF
TRBJ2-7 | NA | NA | TRBV7-9 | TGTGCCAGCAGCCCGACTGGGGGTCTAGCGCCTTACGAGCAGTACTTC | CASSPTGGLAPYEQYF
TRBJ2-5 | TRBD2 | NA | TRBV3-1/TRBV3-2 | TGTGCCAGCAGCCCCCCGGGAGGGGAGACCCAGTACTTC | CASSPPGGETQYF
TRBJ1-4 | NA | NA | TRBV3-1/TRBV3-2 | TGTGCCAGCAGCCAAGACCGGACAGATGATAATGAAAAACTGTTTTTT | CASSQDRTDDNEKLFF
TRBJ1-6 | TRBD1 | NA | TRBV6-6 | TGTGCCAGCAGTCCACGGGACAGGGGCTCTTCACCCCTCCACTTT | CASSPRDRGSSPLHF
TRBJ1-1 | NA | once | TRBV2 | TGTGCCAGTGGGGGCGGCTTCTACACTGAAGCTTTCTTT | CASGGGFYTEAFF
TRBJ2-5 | NA | NA | TRBV6-2/TRBV6-3 | TGTGCCAGCAGTTACTCTCGGGGGAAAGAGGAGACCCAGTACTTC | CASSYSRGKEETQYF
TRBJ2-3 | TRBD2 | NA | TRBV12-5 | TGTGCTAGTGGTGCCGGACTAGCGGGATCCACAGATACGCAGTATTTT | CASGAGLAGSTDTQYF
TRBJ2-7 | TRBD1 | NA | TRBV6-5 | TGTGCCAGCAGTTACTCTGTTGGACAGGGGGCCTACGAGCAGTACTTC | CASSYSVGQGAYEQYF
TRBJ1-2 | NA | NA | TRBV9 | TGTGCCAGCAGCGTTGTGCGGGGTGGCTACACCTTC | CASSVVRGGYTF
TRBJ1-4 | NA | NA | TRBV7-8 | TGTGCCTCGAACAAAGGGCGGACTGACGAAAAACTGTTTTTT | CASNKGRTDEKLFF
TRBJ1-4 | NA | NA | TRBV11-3 | TGTGCCAGCAGCCCCGGGGGGCGGACAAATGAAAAACTGTTTTTT | CASSPGGRTNEKLFF